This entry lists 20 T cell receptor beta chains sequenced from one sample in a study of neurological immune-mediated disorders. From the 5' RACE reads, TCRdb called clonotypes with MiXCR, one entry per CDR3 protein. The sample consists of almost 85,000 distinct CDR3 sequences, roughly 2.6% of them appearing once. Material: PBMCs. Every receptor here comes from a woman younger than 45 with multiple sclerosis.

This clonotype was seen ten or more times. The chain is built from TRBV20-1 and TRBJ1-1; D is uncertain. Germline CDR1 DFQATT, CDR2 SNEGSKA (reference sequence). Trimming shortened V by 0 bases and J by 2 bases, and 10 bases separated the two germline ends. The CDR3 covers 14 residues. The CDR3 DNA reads TGCAGTGCTAGAGATGTGGAGGCCAACACTGAAGCTTTCTTT. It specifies CSARDVEANTEAFF.

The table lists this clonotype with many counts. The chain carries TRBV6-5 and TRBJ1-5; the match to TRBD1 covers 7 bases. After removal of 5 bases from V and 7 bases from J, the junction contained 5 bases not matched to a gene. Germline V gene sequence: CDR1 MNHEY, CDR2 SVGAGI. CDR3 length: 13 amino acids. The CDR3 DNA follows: TGTGCCAGCAGTACAGGGGTGTACCAGCCCCAGCATTTT. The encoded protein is CASSTGVYQPQHF.

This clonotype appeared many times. For the CDR3, the DNA is TGTGCCAGCAGCCCCGGGGTAGCGGGAATCACAGATACGCAGTATTTT. It translates to CASSPGVAGITDTQYF. V gene TRBV3-1 combines with J gene TRBJ2-3; 8 nucleotides match TRBD2. The CDR3 length is 16 residues. The germline V gene encodes CDR1 LGHDT and CDR2 YNNKEL (reference sequence). Trimming removed 4 bases from V and 2 bases from J; junction bases left unmatched: 8.

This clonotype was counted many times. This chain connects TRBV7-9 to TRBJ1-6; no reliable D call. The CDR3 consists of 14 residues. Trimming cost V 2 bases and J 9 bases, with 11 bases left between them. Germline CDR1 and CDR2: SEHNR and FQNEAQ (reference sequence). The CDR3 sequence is CASSLLVPSSPLHF. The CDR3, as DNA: TGTGCCAGCAGCTTATTAGTCCCGAGTTCACCCCTCCACTTT.

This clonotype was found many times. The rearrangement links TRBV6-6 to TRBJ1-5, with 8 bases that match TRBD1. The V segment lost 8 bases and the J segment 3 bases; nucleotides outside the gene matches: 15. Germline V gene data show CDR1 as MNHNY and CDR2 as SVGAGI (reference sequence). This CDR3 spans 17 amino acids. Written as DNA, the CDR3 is TGTGCCAGCCACCGCGGACAGGGACAAAGTTACAATCAGCCCCAGCATTTT. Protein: CASHRGQGQSYNQPQHF.

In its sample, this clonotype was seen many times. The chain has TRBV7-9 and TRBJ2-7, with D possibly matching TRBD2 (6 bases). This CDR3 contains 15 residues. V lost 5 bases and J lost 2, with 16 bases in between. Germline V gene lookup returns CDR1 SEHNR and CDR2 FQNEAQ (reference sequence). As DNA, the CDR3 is TGTGCCAGCAGCACCTGGGGGACTGATGCCTACGAGCAGTACTTC. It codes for CASSTWGTDAYEQYF.

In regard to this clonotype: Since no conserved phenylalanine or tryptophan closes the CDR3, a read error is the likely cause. The CDR3 bases are TGTGCCAGCAGCTTAAGTGGGAGCTCGGGCGAGACCCAGTACAAC. This gives the protein CASSLSGSSGETQYN. J is TRBJ2-5 and V is TRBV7-2; D is possibly TRBD2 (5 bases). This CDR3 contains 15 residues. Germline lookup yields CDR1 SGHTA and CDR2 FQGNSA. V shed 2 bases and J shed 5 bases, with 15 bases lying between them.

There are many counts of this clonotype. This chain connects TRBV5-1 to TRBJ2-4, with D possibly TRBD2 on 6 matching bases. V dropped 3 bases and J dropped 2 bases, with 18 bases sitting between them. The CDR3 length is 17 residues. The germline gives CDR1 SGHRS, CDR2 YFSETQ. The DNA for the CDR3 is TGCGCCAGCAGCTCAACTCCGGGACTGGGACCCAAAAACATTCAGTACTTC. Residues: CASSSTPGLGPKNIQYF.

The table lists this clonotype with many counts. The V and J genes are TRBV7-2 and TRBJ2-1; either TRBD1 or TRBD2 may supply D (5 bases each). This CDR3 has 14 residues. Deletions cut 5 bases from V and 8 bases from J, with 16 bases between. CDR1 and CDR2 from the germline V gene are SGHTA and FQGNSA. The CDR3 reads CASSAGTTPYEQFF. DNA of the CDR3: TGTGCCAGCAGCGCCGGGACGACTCCCTATGAGCAGTTCTTC. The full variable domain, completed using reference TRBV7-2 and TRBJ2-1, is GAGVSQSPSNKVTEKGKDVELRCDPISGHTALYWYRQSLGQGLEFLIYFQGNSAPDKSGLPSDRFSAERTGGSVSTLTIQRTQQEDSAVYLCASSAGTTPYEQFFGPGTRLTVL.

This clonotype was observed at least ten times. In DNA form, the CDR3 reads TGCAGTGCTAGGCACCAGCAAAAGAACACTGAAGCTTTCTTT. It codes for CSARHQQKNTEAFF. V and J are TRBV20-1 and TRBJ1-1; D is ambiguous. The CDR3 is 14 amino acids. V lost 3 bases, J lost 1 base, and 12 bases lay in between. Germline V CDR1 and CDR2: DFQATT, SNEGSKA (reference sequence).

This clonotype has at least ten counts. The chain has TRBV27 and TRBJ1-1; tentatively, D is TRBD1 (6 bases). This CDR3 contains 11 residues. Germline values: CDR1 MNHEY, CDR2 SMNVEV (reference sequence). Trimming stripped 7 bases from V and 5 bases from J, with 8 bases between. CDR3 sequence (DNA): TGTGCCAGCAAGGGGGGAACTGAAGCTTTCTTT. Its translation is CASKGGTEAFF.

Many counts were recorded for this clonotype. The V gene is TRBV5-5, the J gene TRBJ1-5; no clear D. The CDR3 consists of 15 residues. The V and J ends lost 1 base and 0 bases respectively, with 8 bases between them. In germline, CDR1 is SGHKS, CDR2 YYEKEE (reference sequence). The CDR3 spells CASSLTANSNQPQHF. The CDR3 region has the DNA TGTGCCAGCAGCTTGACGGCAAATAGCAATCAGCCCCAGCATTTT. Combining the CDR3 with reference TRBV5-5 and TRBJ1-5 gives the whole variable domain DAGVTQSPTHLIKTRGQQVTLRCSPISGHKSVSWYQQVLGQGPQFIFQYYEKEERGRGNFPDRFSARQFPNYSSELNVNALLLGDSALYLCASSLTANSNQPQHFGDGTRLSIL.

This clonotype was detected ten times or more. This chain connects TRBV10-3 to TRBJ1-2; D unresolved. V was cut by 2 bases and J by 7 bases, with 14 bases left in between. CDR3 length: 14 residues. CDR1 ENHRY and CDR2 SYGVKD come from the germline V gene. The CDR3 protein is CAISERLLEVGYTF. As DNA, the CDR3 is TGTGCCATCAGTGAGAGGCTACTCGAGGTTGGCTACACCTTC.

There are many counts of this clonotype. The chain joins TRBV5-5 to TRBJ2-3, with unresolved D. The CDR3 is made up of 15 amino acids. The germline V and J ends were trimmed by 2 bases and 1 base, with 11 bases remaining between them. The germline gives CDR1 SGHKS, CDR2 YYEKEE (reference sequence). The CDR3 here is CASSFFDGGTDTQYF. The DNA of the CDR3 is TGTGCCAGCAGCTTTTTCGATGGGGGCACAGATACGCAGTATTTT. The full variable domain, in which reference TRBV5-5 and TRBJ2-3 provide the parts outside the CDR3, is DAGVTQSPTHLIKTRGQQVTLRCSPISGHKSVSWYQQVLGQGPQFIFQYYEKEERGRGNFPDRFSARQFPNYSSELNVNALLLGDSALYLCASSFFDGGTDTQYFGPGTRLTVL.

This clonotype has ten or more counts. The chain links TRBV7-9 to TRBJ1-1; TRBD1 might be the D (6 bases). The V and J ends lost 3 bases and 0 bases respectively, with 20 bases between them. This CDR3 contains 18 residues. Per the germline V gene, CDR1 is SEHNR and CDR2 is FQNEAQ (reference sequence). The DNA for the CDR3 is TGTGCCAGCAGCTTTATCCGGGGGCGAGGAGGCGTGAACACTGAAGCTTTCTTT. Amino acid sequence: CASSFIRGRGGVNTEAFF.

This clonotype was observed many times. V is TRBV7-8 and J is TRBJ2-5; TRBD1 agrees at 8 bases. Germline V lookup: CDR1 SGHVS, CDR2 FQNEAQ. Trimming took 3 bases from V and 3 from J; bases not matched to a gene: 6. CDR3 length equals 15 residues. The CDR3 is CASSFRPDREETQYF. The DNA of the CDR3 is TGTGCCAGCAGCTTCCGACCGGACAGGGAAGAGACCCAGTACTTC.

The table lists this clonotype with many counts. CDR3 region: CASSSRGAGLNTEAFF. The CDR3 coding sequence is TGTGCCAGCAGCTCCCGAGGGGCAGGCCTGAACACTGAAGCTTTCTTT. V is TRBV7-2 and J is TRBJ1-1; the D gene is possibly TRBD1 (5 bases). From germline, CDR1 is SGHTA and CDR2 FQGNSA. This CDR3 has 16 amino acids. The V end lost 4 bases, the J end lost 0 bases, and 15 bases lay between the germline ends. Variable domain in full (rest from reference TRBV7-2 and TRBJ1-1): GAGVSQSPSNKVTEKGKDVELRCDPISGHTALYWYRQSLGQGLEFLIYFQGNSAPDKSGLPSDRFSAERTGGSVSTLTIQRTQQEDSAVYLCASSSRGAGLNTEAFFGQGTRLTVV.

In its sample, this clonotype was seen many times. CDR3 bases: TGTGCCAGCAGTGACGGCATCTCCTACAATGAGCAGTTCTTC. The encoded protein is CASSDGISYNEQFF. V and J are TRBV12-3 or TRBV12-4 and TRBJ2-1; no firm D call. The CDR3 extends over 14 amino acids. V lost 5 bases and J lost 0, with 8 bases in between.

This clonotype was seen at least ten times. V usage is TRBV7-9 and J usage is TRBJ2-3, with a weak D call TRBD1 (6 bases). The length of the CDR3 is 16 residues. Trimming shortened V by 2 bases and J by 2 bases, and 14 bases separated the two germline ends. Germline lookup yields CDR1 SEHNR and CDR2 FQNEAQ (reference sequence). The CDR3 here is CASSLMGHRITDTQYF. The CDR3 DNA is TGTGCCAGCAGCTTAATGGGACATCGAATCACAGATACGCAGTATTTT.

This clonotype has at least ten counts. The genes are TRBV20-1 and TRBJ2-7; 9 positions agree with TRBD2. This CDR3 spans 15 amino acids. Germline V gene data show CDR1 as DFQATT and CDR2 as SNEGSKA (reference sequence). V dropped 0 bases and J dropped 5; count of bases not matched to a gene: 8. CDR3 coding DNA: TGCAGTGCTAGAGACCCAGTAGCGGGAGTTCACGAGCAGTACTTC. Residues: CSARDPVAGVHEQYF.